The 26 T cell receptor beta chains presented below share a single source sample, sequenced in a study of T cells in Graves' hyperthyroidism and ophthalmopathy. TCR beta CDR3 sequences were amplified from RNA transcripts. A first-round RT-PCR of the TCR CDR3 used the HTBI primer set. Each CDR3 protein is one row after TCRdb ran MiXCR on the multiplex PCR reads. Of roughly 250,000 distinct CDR3 sequences detected, over 15% appear once; the ten largest clones hold 28%. Material for sequencing was blood. The origin of the receptors is a woman under 30 with Graves' ophthalmopathy.

The sample holds many counts of this clonotype. This chain's CDR3 is CASSLRPGLAASALVSDTQYF. The CDR3 bases are TGTGCCAGCAGTTTACGGCCGGGACTAGCGGCGTCGGCTCTCGTCTCCGATACGCAGTATTTT. The chain joins TRBV27 to TRBJ2-3, with TRBD2 matching 11 bases. Trimming removed 2 bases from V and 6 bases from J; junction bases left unmatched: 22. The CDR3 covers 21 residues. From germline, CDR1 is MNHEY and CDR2 SMNVEV (reference sequence).

This clonotype was seen at least ten times. The gene calls are TRBV12-3 or TRBV12-4 and TRBJ1-1; D unresolved. Trimming left V 2 bases short and J 1 base short, with 8 bases between. CDR3 length: 14 amino acids. The CDR3 reads CASSLRHQNTEAFF. The CDR3 DNA sequence: TGTGCCAGCAGTTTAAGGCACCAGAACACTGAAGCTTTCTTT.

This clonotype was counted at least ten times. This chain uses TRBV28 with TRBJ2-7; 7 positions agree with TRBD2. Germline-derived CDR1 and CDR2 are MDHEN and SYDVKM. CDR3 length: 16 residues. The V gene end was trimmed by 5 bases and the J gene end by 6 bases; junction bases not matched to a gene: 16. CDR3 in DNA: TGTGCCAGCAGTCCTTTGGGGAGGGCCTGGGGAGGCGAGCAGTACTTC. This sequence encodes CASSPLGRAWGGEQYF. The whole variable domain, filled in from reference TRBV28 and TRBJ2-7, reads DVKVTQSSRYLVKRTGEKVFLECVQDMDHENMFWYRQDPGLGLRLIYFSYDVKMKEKGDIPEGYSVSREKKERFSLILESASTNQTSMYLCASSPLGRAWGGEQYFGPGTRLTVT.

This clonotype was seen at least ten times. J is TRBJ2-7 and V is TRBV28; D is unclear. The germline V gene has CDR1 MDHEN and CDR2 SYDVKM. V lost 6 bases, J lost 4 bases, and 10 bases lay in between. CDR3 length equals 12 residues. CDR3 coding DNA: TGTGCCAGCAGGCAGACACAGTACGAGCAGTACTTC. Translation gives CASRQTQYEQYF.

This rearrangement joins TRBV27 to TRBJ2-2; 13 bases map to TRBD2. Germline V CDR1 and CDR2: MNHEY, SMNVEV (reference sequence). V lost 10 bases, J lost 4 bases, and 6 bases stayed unmatched. The CDR3 has 15 residues. The CDR3 sequence is CAIGLAGAGTGELFF. The CDR3 region has the DNA TGTGCCATCGGACTAGCGGGAGCGGGCACCGGGGAGCTGTTTTTT.

This clonotype occurred many times. This chain connects TRBV12-3 or TRBV12-4 to TRBJ2-5; D unclear. Deletions cut 0 bases from V and 11 bases from J, with 10 bases between. CDR3 length: 12 residues. CDR3 sequence reads: CASSLARGYQYF. Written as DNA, the CDR3 is TGTGCCAGCAGTTTAGCACGCGGTTATCAGTACTTC.

The chain joins TRBV7-2 to TRBJ2-5, with 8 bases lining up with TRBD2. The V segment lost 1 base and the J segment 1 base; nucleotides outside the gene matches: 5. The CDR3 covers 16 residues. Germline V CDR1 and CDR2: SGHTA, FQGNSA. CDR3 region: CASSLGTSPSQETQYF. CDR3 nucleotides: TGTGCCAGCAGCTTAGGGACTAGCCCTTCCCAAGAGACCCAGTACTTC.

The sample holds a few counts of this clonotype. The chain has TRBV15 and TRBJ2-2, with D perhaps TRBD2 (5 bases). This CDR3 is built from 14 residues. The germline gives CDR1 LNHNV, CDR2 YYDKDF (reference sequence). Trimming pared 2 bases from V and 4 bases from J, leaving 8 bases between. DNA of the CDR3: TGTGCCACCAGCAGAACTAGTCTCACCGGGGAGCTGTTTTTT. Translation gives CATSRTSLTGELFF.

This clonotype was seen ten or more times. The chain employs TRBV9 and TRBJ2-2; D gene ambiguous. This CDR3 is 13 amino acids long. Trimming pared 3 bases from V and 7 bases from J, leaving 10 bases between. The germline CDR1 and CDR2 sequences are SGDLS and YYNGEE. CDR3 coding DNA: TGTGCCAGCAGCGCCACCAATAGCGGGGAGCTGTTTTTT. Translated, it gives CASSATNSGELFF. The full variable domain, its missing parts supplied by reference TRBV9 and TRBJ2-2, is DSGVTQTPKHLITATGQRVTLRCSPRSGDLSVYWYQQSLDQGLQFLIQYYNGEERAKGNILERFSAQQFPDLHSELNLSSLELGDSALYFCASSATNSGELFFGEGSRLTVL.

With regard to this clonotype: Possible read error: a much larger clone is one base away. V is TRBV30 and J is TRBJ2-1; 9 positions match TRBD1. Germline CDR1 reads GTSNPN; CDR2 reads SVGIG (reference sequence). The CDR3 sequence is 15 residues long. The CDR3 sequence is CPWRFGTGINNEQFF. The CDR3, as DNA: TGTCCCTGGAGATTCGGGACAGGGATAAACAATGAGCAGTTCTTC.

This clonotype was found many times. This chain uses TRBV7-9 with TRBJ2-3; D is unclear. V was pared by 7 bases and J by 1 base, with 15 bases between. Germline values: CDR1 SEHNR, CDR2 FQNEAQ (reference sequence). The CDR3 runs 15 residues. The CDR3 region is CASTVWSAGTDTQYF. CDR3 DNA: TGTGCCAGCACGGTTTGGTCTGCGGGCACAGATACGCAGTATTTT.

This rearrangement joins TRBV18 to TRBJ2-3; TRBD2 agrees at 16 bases. This CDR3 spans 16 amino acids. Germline CDR1 and CDR2: KGHSH and LQKENI. V shed 4 bases, J shed 6 bases, and the junction held 4 bases outside the gene matches. The CDR3 DNA reads TGTGCCAGCTCACGTGGGACTAGCGGGAGGGGCGATACGCAGTATTTT. It yields the protein CASSRGTSGRGDTQYF. The full variable domain, completed using reference TRBV18 and TRBJ2-3, is NAGVMQNPRHLVRRRGQEARLRCSPMKGHSHVYWYRQLPEEGLKFMVYLQKENIIDESGMPKERFSAEFPKEGPSILRIQQVVRGDSAAYFCASSRGTSGRGDTQYFGPGTRLTVL.

At least ten counts were recorded for this clonotype. CDR3 nucleotide sequence: TGTGCCAGCAGTTTTGGAAGATCCTACGAGCAGTACTTC. It yields the protein CASSFGRSYEQYF. The chain couples TRBV27 to TRBJ2-7; D unresolved. CDR3 length equals 13 residues. Germline values: CDR1 MNHEY, CDR2 SMNVEV (reference sequence). V gave up 3 bases and J gave up 1 base, with 7 bases separating them.

This clonotype was seen many times. The chain is built from TRBV5-1 and TRBJ1-6; 10 bases match TRBD1. V lost 4 bases and J lost 0; bases outside the gene matches: 4. The CDR3 spans 17 residues. Looked up from germline, CDR1 is SGHRS and CDR2 is YFSETQ. Here the CDR3 reads CASSVGQGSSYNSPLHF. The CDR3 region has the DNA TGCGCCAGCAGCGTGGGACAGGGGAGCTCCTATAATTCACCCCTCCACTTT.

At least ten counts were recorded for this clonotype. The chain combines TRBV19 with TRBJ1-1, with 8 bases matching TRBD1. Germline CDR1 and CDR2: LNHDA and SQIVND (reference sequence). V was clipped by 2 bases and J by 1 base; unmatched bases: 3. There are 15 residues in the CDR3. DNA of the CDR3: TGTGCCAGTAGTATATCCGGGACAGGGAACACTGAAGCTTTCTTT. Translating gives CASSISGTGNTEAFF. The whole variable domain, filled in from reference TRBV19 and TRBJ1-1, reads DGGITQSPKYLFRKEGQNVTLSCEQNLNHDAMYWYRQDPGQGLRLIYYSQIVNDFQKGDIAEGYSVSREKKESFPLTVTSAQKNPTAFYLCASSISGTGNTEAFFGQGTRLTVV.

This clonotype occurred many times. The chain employs TRBV7-9 and TRBJ2-1; a possible D gene is TRBD2 (6 bases). CDR1 is SEHNR, CDR2 FQNEAQ, per germline (reference sequence). The CDR3 spans 14 residues. V lost 0 bases and J 6 bases, leaving 9 bases between the germline ends. The CDR3 reads CASSLAGGPNEQFF. The CDR3, as DNA: TGTGCCAGCAGCTTAGCGGGAGGCCCCAATGAGCAGTTCTTC.

This clonotype was counted ten times or more. V usage is TRBV4-1 and J usage is TRBJ1-2, with 9 positions matching TRBD1. Germline V gene sequence: CDR1 MGHRA, CDR2 YSYEKL. Trimming removed 0 bases from V and 8 bases from J; junction bases left unmatched: 7. This CDR3 has 15 residues. DNA for the CDR3: TGCGCCAGCAGCCAAGATCAAGGGACAGGGAGCGGCTACACCTTC. Protein: CASSQDQGTGSGYTF.

The rearrangement links TRBV28 to TRBJ2-7; 14 nucleotides agree with TRBD2. V dropped 0 bases and J dropped 5; count of bases not matched to a gene: 3. Germline lookup yields CDR1 MDHEN and CDR2 SYDVKM. CDR3 length: 16 residues. The CDR3 region has the DNA TGTGCCAGCAGTTTATGGGTGACTAGCGGGGGGGACGAGCAGTACTTC. Amino acids: CASSLWVTSGGDEQYF.

The rearrangement joins TRBV27 to TRBJ2-1, with 8 bases aligning to TRBD2. Germline values: CDR1 MNHEY, CDR2 SMNVEV (reference sequence). V shed 6 bases and J 10 bases; nucleotides not matched to a gene: 11. The CDR3 runs 14 residues. The CDR3 DNA is TGTGCCAGCAGCGCGGGGGGAGTAGGAGGAGAGCAGTTCTTC. This sequence encodes CASSAGGVGGEQFF.

This clonotype was recorded at least ten times. This chain joins TRBV20-1 and TRBJ1-1; possible D gene TRBD1, 6 bases. This CDR3 has 18 residues. Trimming shortened V by 5 bases and J by 3 bases, and 28 bases separated the two germline ends. Germline loops: CDR1 DFQATT, CDR2 SNEGSKA (reference sequence). CDR3 nucleotide sequence: TGCAGTGCTTTTCGGGACAAGGGACCCTCATGGGTTGACACTGAAGCTTTCTTT. It encodes CSAFRDKGPSWVDTEAFF.

This clonotype appeared many times. The chain has TRBV9 and TRBJ2-1; 8 nucleotides agree with TRBD2. Per the germline V gene, CDR1 is SGDLS and CDR2 is YYNGEE. Trimming cost V 0 bases and J 2 bases; bases outside gene matches: 1. The CDR3 spans 15 residues. The CDR3 is CASSVDGRAYNEQFF. The CDR3 coding sequence is TGTGCCAGCAGCGTAGACGGGAGGGCCTACAATGAGCAGTTCTTC. The full variable domain, in which reference TRBV9 and TRBJ2-1 provide the parts outside the CDR3, is DSGVTQTPKHLITATGQRVTLRCSPRSGDLSVYWYQQSLDQGLQFLIQYYNGEERAKGNILERFSAQQFPDLHSELNLSSLELGDSALYFCASSVDGRAYNEQFFGPGTRLTVL.

This clonotype was counted ten times or more. The J gene is TRBJ1-2, the V gene TRBV9; weak D call: TRBD1 (6 bases). The V gene's germline CDR1 is SGDLS and CDR2 YYNGEE. The CDR3 consists of 15 residues. Trimming shortened V by 4 bases and J by 8 bases, and 21 bases separated the two germline ends. In DNA, the CDR3 is TGTGCCAGCAGCTTAGGGGGGCCGCCGGCGGAAGGCTACACCTTC. The encoded protein is CASSLGGPPAEGYTF.

This clonotype appeared many times. The chain links TRBV7-9 to TRBJ1-5; D unclear. This CDR3 spans 13 amino acids. Germline CDR1 and CDR2: SEHNR and FQNEAQ (reference sequence). The V end was cut by 1 base, the J end by 0 bases, with 1 base between. CDR3 sequence: CASSLDSNQPQHF. CDR3 coding DNA: TGTGCCAGCAGCTTAGATAGCAATCAGCCCCAGCATTTT.

The chain recombines TRBV10-3 with TRBJ1-2, with D possibly TRBD1 on 5 matching bases. Germline lookup yields CDR1 ENHRY and CDR2 SYGVKD. The V gene lost 0 bases and the J gene lost 5 bases, with 10 bases spanning the gap. This CDR3 comprises 14 residues. CDR3 sequence reads: CAISESGGEYGYTF. The CDR3 DNA reads TGTGCCATCAGTGAGTCGGGAGGGGAATATGGCTACACCTTC.

The table lists this clonotype with many counts. This sequence joins TRBV15 and TRBJ1-1; 9 bases match TRBD1. V lost 3 bases to trimming and J lost 4 bases; unmatched junction nucleotides: 0. CDR1 is LNHNV and CDR2 is YYDKDF in the germline V gene (reference sequence). The CDR3 totals 13 residues. The CDR3 sequence is CATSRTGGTEAFF. The DNA for the CDR3 is TGTGCCACCAGCAGGACAGGGGGCACTGAAGCTTTCTTT.

This clonotype was picked up many times. V and J are TRBV20-1 and TRBJ2-3; D is undetermined. V was clipped by 6 bases and J by 0 bases, with 16 bases between them. Germline V lookup: CDR1 DFQATT, CDR2 SNEGSKA (reference sequence). There are 15 residues in the CDR3. The CDR3 bases are TGCAGTGCCATATTAAGTCGATCTAGCACAGATACGCAGTATTTT. It yields the protein CSAILSRSSTDTQYF.